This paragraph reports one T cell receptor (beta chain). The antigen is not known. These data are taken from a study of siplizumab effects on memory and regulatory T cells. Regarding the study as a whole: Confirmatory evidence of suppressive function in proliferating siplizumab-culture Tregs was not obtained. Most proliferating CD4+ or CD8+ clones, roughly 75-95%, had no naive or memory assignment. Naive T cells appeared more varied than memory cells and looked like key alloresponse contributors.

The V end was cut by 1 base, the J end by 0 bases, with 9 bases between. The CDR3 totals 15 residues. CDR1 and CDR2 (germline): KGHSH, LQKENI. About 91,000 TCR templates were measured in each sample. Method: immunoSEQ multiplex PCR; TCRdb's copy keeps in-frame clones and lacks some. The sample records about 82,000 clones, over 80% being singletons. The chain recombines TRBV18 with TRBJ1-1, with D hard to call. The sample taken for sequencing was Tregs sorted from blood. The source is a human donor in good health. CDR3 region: CASSPRAGLNTEAFF. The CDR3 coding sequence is TGTGCCAGCTCACCACGGGCGGGCTTGAACACTGAAGCTTTCTTT.